This entry lists 4 T cell receptor beta chains sequenced from one sample in a study of response to subunit inactivated influenza vaccine. A single record per CDR3 protein comes from TCRdb applying MiXCR to the RT-PCR reads. The sample consists of some 500,000 distinct CDR3 sequences, about an eighth of them appearing once. The input for sequencing was PBMCs from blood, taken more than 35 days after vaccination. These receptor sequences come from a man aged 50 to 59 who received an inactivated influenza vaccine.

This clonotype has only a few counts. V usage is TRBV7-9 and J usage is TRBJ1-4, with no clear D. V shed 6 bases and J shed 6 bases, with 5 bases lying between them. The CDR3 spans 11 residues. The germline V gene has CDR1 SEHNR and CDR2 FQNEAQ (reference sequence). CDR3 coding DNA: TGTGCCAGCAGTTTACATGAAAAACTGTTTTTT. This gives the protein CASSLHEKLFF. Filled out from reference TRBV7-9 and TRBJ1-4, the complete variable domain reads DTGVSQNPRHKITKRGQNVTFRCDPISEHNRLYWYRQTLGQGPEFLTYFQNEAQLEKSRLLSDRFSAERPKGSFSTLEIQRTEQGDSAMYLCASSLHEKLFFGSGTQLSVL.

This chain joins TRBV12-3 or TRBV12-4 and TRBJ2-3, with 10 bases lining up with TRBD2. There are 16 residues in the CDR3. V was pared by 5 bases and J by 1 base, with 6 bases of the junction left unmatched. The CDR3 nucleotides are TGTGCCAGCAGTCCTGGAGCGGGAGGGGGCACAGATACGCAGTATTTT. This gives the protein CASSPGAGGGTDTQYF.

The V call is TRBV28, the J call TRBJ1-6; 9 bases match TRBD1. Unmatched junction bases numbered 6, after V lost 2 bases and J lost 7 bases. There are 16 residues in the CDR3. From germline, CDR1 is MDHEN and CDR2 SYDVKM. CDR3 nucleotides: TGTGCCAGCAGTTTAGGTTGGACAGGGGTGAATTCACCCCTCCACTTT. Amino acids: CASSLGWTGVNSPLHF.

The chain couples TRBV19 to TRBJ1-6; D is unclear. Trimming took off 3 bases at V and 8 bases at J, with 8 bases between the two ends. The CDR3 spans 13 residues. Looked up from germline, CDR1 is LNHDA and CDR2 is SQIVND (reference sequence). The CDR3 coding sequence is TGTGCCAGTAGTATGCGGCGCTATTCACCCCTCCACTTT. Protein product: CASSMRRYSPLHF. Supplemented by reference TRBV19 and TRBJ1-6, the full variable domain reads DGGITQSPKYLFRKEGQNVTLSCEQNLNHDAMYWYRQDPGQGLRLIYYSQIVNDFQKGDIAEGYSVSREKKESFPLTVTSAQKNPTAFYLCASSMRRYSPLHFGNGTRLTVT.